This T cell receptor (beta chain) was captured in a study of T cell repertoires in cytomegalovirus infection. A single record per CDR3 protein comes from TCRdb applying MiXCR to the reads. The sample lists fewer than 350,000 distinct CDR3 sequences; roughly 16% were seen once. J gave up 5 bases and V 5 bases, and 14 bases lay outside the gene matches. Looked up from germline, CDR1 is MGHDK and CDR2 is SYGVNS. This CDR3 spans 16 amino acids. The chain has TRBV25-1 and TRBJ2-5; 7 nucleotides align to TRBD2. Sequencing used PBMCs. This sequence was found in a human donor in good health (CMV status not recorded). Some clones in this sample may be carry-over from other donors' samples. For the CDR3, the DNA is TGTGCCAGCAGTTCGGTTCGGCAGGGACTATTCGAGACCCAGTACTTC. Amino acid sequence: CASSSVRQGLFETQYF.